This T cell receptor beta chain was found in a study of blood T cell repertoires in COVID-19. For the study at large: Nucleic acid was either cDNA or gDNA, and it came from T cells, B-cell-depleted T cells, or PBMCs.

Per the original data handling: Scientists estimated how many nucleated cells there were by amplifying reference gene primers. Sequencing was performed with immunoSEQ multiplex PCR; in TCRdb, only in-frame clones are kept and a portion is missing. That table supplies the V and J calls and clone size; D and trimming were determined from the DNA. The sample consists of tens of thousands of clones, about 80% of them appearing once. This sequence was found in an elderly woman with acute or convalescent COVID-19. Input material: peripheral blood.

The CDR3 sequence is CSAAGLAGGYTDTQYF. For the CDR3, the DNA is TGCAGCGCAGCGGGACTAGCGGGAGGGTACACAGATACGCAGTATTTT. The gene calls are TRBV29-1 and TRBJ2-3; 16 bases agree with TRBD2. The CDR3 is 16 residues long. The V gene end was trimmed by 7 bases and the J gene end by 2 bases; junction bases not matched to a gene: 6. The V gene's germline CDR1 is SQVTM and CDR2 ANQGSEA.